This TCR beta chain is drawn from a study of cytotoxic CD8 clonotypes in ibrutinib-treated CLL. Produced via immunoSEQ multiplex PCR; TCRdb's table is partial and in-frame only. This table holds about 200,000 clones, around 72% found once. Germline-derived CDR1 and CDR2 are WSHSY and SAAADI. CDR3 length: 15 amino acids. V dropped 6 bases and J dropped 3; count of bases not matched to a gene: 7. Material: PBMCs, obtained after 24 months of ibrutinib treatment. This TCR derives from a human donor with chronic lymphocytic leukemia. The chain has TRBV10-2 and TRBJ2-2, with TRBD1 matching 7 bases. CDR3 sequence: CASSQDRAHTGELFF. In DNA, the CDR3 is TGCGCCAGCAGCCAAGACAGGGCCCACACCGGGGAGCTGTTTTTT.